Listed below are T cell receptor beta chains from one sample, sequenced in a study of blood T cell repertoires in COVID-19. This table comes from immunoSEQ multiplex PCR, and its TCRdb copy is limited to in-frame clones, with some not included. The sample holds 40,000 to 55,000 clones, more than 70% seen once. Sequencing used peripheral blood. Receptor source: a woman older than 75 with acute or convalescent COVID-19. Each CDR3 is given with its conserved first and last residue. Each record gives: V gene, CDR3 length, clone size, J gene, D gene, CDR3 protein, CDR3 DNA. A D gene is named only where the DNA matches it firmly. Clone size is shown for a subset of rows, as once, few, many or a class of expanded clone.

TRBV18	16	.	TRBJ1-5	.	CASSPLGGMGNQPQHF	TGTGCCAGCTCACCTTTAGGGGGAATGGGCAATCAGCCCCAGCATTTT
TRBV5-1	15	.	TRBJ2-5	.	CASSLENRDQETQYF	TGCGCCAGCAGCTTGGAGAACAGGGACCAAGAGACCCAGTACTTC
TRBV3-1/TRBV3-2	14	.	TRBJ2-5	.	CASSQSGGGETQYF	TGTGCCAGCAGCCAATCGGGGGGCGGAGAGACCCAGTACTTC
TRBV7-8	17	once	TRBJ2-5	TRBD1	CASSLTPGQGEGETQYF	TGTGCCAGCAGCTTAACCCCCGGACAGGGCGAGGGGGAGACCCAGTACTTC
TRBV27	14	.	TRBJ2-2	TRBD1	CASSSRQGTGELFF	TGTGCCAGCAGTTCCCGACAGGGTACCGGGGAGCTGTTTTTT
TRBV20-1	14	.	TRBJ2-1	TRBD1	CSASKGGDDNEQFF	TGCAGTGCTAGTAAAGGGGGCGATGACAATGAGCAGTTCTTC
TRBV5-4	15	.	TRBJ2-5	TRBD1	CASSRLTGAQETQYF	TGTGCCAGCAGCCGTTTGACAGGGGCCCAAGAGACCCAGTACTTC
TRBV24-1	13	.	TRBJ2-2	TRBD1	CATGRGRTGELFF	TGTGCCACAGGCAGGGGGCGCACCGGGGAGCTGTTTTTT
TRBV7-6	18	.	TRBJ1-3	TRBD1	CASSLSRVPTGTGNTIYF	TGTGCCAGCAGCTTAAGTCGGGTACCGACAGGGACTGGAAACACCATATATTTT
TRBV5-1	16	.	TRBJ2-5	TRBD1	CASSLPTGAPQETQYF	TGCGCCAGCAGCTTACCCACAGGGGCCCCCCAAGAGACCCAGTACTTC
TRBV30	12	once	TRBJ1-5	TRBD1	CAWSVTGGPQHF	TGTGCCTGGAGCGTCACAGGGGGGCCCCAGCATTTT
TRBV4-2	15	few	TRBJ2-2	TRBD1	CASSQVQGPGGELFF	TGTGCCAGCAGCCAAGTACAGGGGCCGGGCGGGGAGCTGTTTTTT
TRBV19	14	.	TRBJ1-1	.	CASSVGQPNTEAFF	TGTGCCAGTAGTGTCGGACAGCCGAACACTGAAGCTTTCTTT